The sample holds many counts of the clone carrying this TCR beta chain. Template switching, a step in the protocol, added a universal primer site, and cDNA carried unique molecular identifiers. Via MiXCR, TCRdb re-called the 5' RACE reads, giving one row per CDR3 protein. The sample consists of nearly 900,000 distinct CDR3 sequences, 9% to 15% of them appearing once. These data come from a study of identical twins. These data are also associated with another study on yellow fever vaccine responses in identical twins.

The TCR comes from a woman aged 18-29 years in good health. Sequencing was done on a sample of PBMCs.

Here the CDR3 reads CSAMTGFNEQFF. CDR3 DNA sequence: TGCAGTGCTATGACAGGGTTCAATGAGCAGTTCTTC. This chain joins TRBV20-1 and TRBJ2-1; TRBD1 matches 7 bases. V lost 4 bases and J lost 6; bases outside the gene matches: 3. This CDR3 has 12 residues. Looked up from germline, CDR1 is DFQATT and CDR2 is SNEGSKA (reference sequence).